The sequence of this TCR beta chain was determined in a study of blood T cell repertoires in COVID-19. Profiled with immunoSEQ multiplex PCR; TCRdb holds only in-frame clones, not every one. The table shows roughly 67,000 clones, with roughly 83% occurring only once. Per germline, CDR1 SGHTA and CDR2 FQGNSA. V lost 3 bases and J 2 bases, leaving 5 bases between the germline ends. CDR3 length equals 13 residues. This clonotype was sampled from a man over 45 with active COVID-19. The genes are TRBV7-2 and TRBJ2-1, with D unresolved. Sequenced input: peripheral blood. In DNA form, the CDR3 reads TGTGCCAGCAGCTTCGCGGCCTACAATGAGCAGTTCTTC. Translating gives CASSFAAYNEQFF.